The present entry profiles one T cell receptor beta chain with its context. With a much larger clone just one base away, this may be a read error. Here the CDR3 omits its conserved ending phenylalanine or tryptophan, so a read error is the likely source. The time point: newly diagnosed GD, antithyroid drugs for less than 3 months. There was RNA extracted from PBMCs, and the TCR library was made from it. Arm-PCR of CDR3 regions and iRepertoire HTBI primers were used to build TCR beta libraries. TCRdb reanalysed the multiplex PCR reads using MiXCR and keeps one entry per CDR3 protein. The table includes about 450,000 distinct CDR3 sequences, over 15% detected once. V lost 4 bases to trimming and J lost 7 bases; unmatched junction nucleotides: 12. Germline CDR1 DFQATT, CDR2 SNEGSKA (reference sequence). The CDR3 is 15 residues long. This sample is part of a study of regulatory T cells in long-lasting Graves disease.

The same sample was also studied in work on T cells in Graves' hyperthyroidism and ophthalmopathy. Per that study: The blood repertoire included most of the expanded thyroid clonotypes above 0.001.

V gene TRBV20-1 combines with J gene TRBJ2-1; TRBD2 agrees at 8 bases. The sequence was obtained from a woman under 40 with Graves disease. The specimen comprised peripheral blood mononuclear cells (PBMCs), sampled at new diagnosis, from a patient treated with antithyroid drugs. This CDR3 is CSAKAIREGLNEQFL. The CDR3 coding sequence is TGCAGTGCTAAGGCGATTCGGGAGGGCCTTAATGAGCAGTTCCTC.